This entry lists 11 T cell receptor beta chains sequenced from one sample in a study of blood T cell repertoires in COVID-19. Profiled with immunoSEQ multiplex PCR; TCRdb holds only in-frame clones, not every one. Of a few hundred thousand clones listed, about 89% are singletons. The sample comprised PBMCs or T cells enriched from blood (not recorded which). Every receptor here comes from a human donor in a cohort exposed to, infected with or recovered from COVID-19 (not recorded which). The donor label of this sample is uncertain.

J is TRBJ2-5 and V is TRBV5-1; 8 positions agree with TRBD1. Germline assignment: CDR1 SGHRS and CDR2 YFSETQ. The CDR3 runs 15 residues. V shed 3 bases, J shed 5 bases, and the junction held 9 bases outside the gene matches. The CDR3 sequence is CASSSAGGVLETQYF. The CDR3 DNA follows: TGCGCCAGCAGCTCTGCAGGGGGCGTCTTGGAGACCCAGTACTTC.

This clone was recorded only once. The J gene is TRBJ1-6, the V gene TRBV4-2; 9 bases are a match to TRBD1. The CDR3 is 16 residues long. After removal of 4 bases from V and 6 bases from J, the junction contained 7 bases not matched to a gene. The germline gives CDR1 LGHNA, CDR2 YNFKEQ. DNA for the CDR3: TGTGCCAGCAGCCTTTACCGGGACAGGGCTAATTCACCCCTCCACTTT. Translated: CASSLYRDRANSPLHF.

The V and J genes are TRBV7-9 and TRBJ2-7, with D unclear. This CDR3 has 15 amino acids. The V and J ends lost 1 base and 1 base respectively, with 11 bases between them. Germline V gives CDR1 SEHNR, CDR2 FQNEAQ (reference sequence). CDR3 loop: CASSLGVGRSYEQYF. CDR3 bases: TGTGCCAGCAGCTTAGGAGTGGGCAGATCCTACGAGCAGTACTTC.

This chain connects TRBV2 to TRBJ2-5; possible D gene TRBD1, 5 bases. Per germline, CDR1 SNHLY and CDR2 FYNNEI. V was clipped by 6 bases and J by 3 bases, with 5 bases between them. The CDR3 length is 11 residues. Here the CDR3 reads CASSREETQYF. CDR3 bases: TGTGCCAGCAGCAGGGAAGAGACCCAGTACTTC.

V gene TRBV12-5 combines with J gene TRBJ1-1, with D possibly matching TRBD1 (6 bases). The CDR3 is made up of 12 amino acids. CDR1 and CDR2 (germline): LGHNT, FRNRAP. Trimming left V 6 bases short and J 7 bases short, with 12 bases between. The CDR3 DNA follows: TGTGCTAGTGGACACGGACAGCTTGAAGCTTTCTTT. Amino acid sequence: CASGHGQLEAFF.

The CDR3 DNA reads TGTGCCTGGAGTGGGGCTCGGACCCTCCACTTT. Its translation is CAWSGARTLHF. The chain uses TRBV30 and TRBJ1-6; D not resolved. Trimming cost V 1 base and J 14 bases, with 9 bases left between them. Germline assignment: CDR1 GTSNPN and CDR2 SVGIG (reference sequence). The CDR3 has 11 amino acids.

The count of this clone is one. The rearrangement joins TRBV6-5 to TRBJ2-7; TRBD1 matches at 8 bases. Germline assignment: CDR1 MNHEY and CDR2 SVGAGI. The J segment lost 3 bases and the V segment lost 8 bases, leaving 6 bases of the junction unmatched. The CDR3 extends over 13 amino acids. DNA for the CDR3: TGTGCCAGCGCCGGGACAGGACGCTACGAGCAGTACTTC. Translated: CASAGTGRYEQYF.

The chain couples TRBV4-1 to TRBJ2-1, with D perhaps matching TRBD2 (5 bases). Germline V gene sequence: CDR1 MGHRA, CDR2 YSYEKL. Trimming pared 1 base from V and 4 bases from J, leaving 11 bases between. The CDR3 covers 15 residues. This chain's CDR3 is CASSQGAEDYNEQFF. In DNA, the CDR3 is TGCGCCAGCAGCCAAGGTGCGGAGGATTACAATGAGCAGTTCTTC.

The rearrangement links TRBV6-5 to TRBJ1-4, with D perhaps matching TRBD1 (5 bases). This CDR3 comprises 15 residues. The germline V and J ends were trimmed by 7 bases and 2 bases, with 14 bases remaining between them. Germline V gene lookup returns CDR1 MNHEY and CDR2 SVGAGI. The chain's CDR3 is CASKEGGATNEKLFF. CDR3 nucleotide sequence: TGTGCCAGCAAGGAGGGAGGGGCGACTAATGAAAAACTGTTTTTT.

The genes are TRBV7-9 and TRBJ1-1, with D maybe TRBD1 (6 bases). With 5 bases removed from V and 5 bases from J, the gap between germline ends came to 15 bases. Germline V gene data show CDR1 as SEHNR and CDR2 as FQNEAQ (reference sequence). There are 14 residues in the CDR3. CDR3 nucleotides: TGTGCCAGCAGCCCCAGGGGAGAGGAGACTGAAGCTTTCTTT. Its translation: CASSPRGEETEAFF.

On this clone itself: One junction end disagrees with the germline gene, perhaps due to a read error. V usage is TRBV12-3 or TRBV12-4 and J usage is TRBJ2-7; 7 positions agree with TRBD1. There are 11 residues in the CDR3. The CDR3 protein is CASRLRDSQEF. CDR3 in DNA: TGTGCCAGCAGACTACGGGACAGCCAAGAGTTC.